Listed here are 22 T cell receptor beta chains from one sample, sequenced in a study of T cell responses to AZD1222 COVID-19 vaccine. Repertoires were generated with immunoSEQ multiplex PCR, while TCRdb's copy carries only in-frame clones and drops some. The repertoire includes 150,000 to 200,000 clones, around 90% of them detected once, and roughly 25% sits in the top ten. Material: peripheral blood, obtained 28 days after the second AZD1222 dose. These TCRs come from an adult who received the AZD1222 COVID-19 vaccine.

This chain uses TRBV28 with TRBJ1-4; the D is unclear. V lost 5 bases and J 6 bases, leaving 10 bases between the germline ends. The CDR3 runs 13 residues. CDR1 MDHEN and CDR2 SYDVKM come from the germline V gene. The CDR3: CASSLPQDEKLFF. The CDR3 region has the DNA TGTGCCAGCAGTCTACCCCAAGATGAAAAACTGTTTTTT.

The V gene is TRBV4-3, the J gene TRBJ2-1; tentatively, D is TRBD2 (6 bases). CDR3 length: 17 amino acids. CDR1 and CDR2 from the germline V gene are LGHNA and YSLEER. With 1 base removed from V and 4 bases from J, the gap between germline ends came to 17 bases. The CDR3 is CASSQVGGPGAYNEQFF. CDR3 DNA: TGCGCCAGCAGCCAAGTGGGAGGACCTGGGGCTTACAATGAGCAGTTCTTC.

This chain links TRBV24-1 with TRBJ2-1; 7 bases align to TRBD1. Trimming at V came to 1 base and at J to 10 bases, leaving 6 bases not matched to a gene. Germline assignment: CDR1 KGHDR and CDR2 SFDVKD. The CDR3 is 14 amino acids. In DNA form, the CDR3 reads TGTGCCACCAGTGATTTTATAACAGGGGACGAGCAGTTCTTC. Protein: CATSDFITGDEQFF.

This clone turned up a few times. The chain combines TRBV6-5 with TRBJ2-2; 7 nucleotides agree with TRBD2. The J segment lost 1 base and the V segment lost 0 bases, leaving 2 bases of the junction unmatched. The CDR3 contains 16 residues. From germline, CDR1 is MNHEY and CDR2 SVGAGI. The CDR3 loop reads CASSYSVAGNTGELFF. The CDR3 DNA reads TGTGCCAGCAGTTACTCGGTAGCGGGGAACACCGGGGAGCTGTTTTTT.

The CDR3 bases are TGTGCCAGCAGCCTTCACCGGGACTCGAGCACAGATACGCAGTATTTT. Protein product: CASSLHRDSSTDTQYF. The rearrangement uses TRBV4-2 and TRBJ2-3, with D possibly matching TRBD2 (6 bases). This CDR3 is 16 amino acids long. V was clipped by 4 bases and J by 0 bases, with 14 bases between them. In germline, CDR1 is LGHNA, CDR2 YNFKEQ.

CDR3 sequence reads: CASSLTAPSNQPQHF. The CDR3 DNA reads as TGTGCCAGCAGTTTAACAGCTCCTAGCAATCAGCCCCAGCATTTT. This sequence joins TRBV27 and TRBJ1-5, with D unclear. Germline CDR1 reads MNHEY; CDR2 reads SMNVEV (reference sequence). The germline V and J ends were trimmed by 2 bases and 0 bases, with 8 bases remaining between them. CDR3 length equals 15 residues.

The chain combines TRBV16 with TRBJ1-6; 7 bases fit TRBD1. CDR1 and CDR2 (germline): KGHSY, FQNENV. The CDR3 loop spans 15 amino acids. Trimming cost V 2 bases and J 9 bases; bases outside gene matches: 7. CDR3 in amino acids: CASSQQNRGGSPLHF. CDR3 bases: TGTGCCAGCAGCCAACAAAACAGGGGTGGTTCACCCCTCCACTTT.

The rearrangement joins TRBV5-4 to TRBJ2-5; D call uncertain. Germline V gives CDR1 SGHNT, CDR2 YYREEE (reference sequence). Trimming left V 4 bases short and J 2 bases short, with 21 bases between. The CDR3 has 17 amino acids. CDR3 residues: CASSQPGYGRDQETQYF. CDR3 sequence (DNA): TGTGCCAGCAGCCAACCCGGGTACGGTAGGGATCAAGAGACCCAGTACTTC. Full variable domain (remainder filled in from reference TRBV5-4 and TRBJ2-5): ETGVTQSPTHLIKTRGQQVTLRCSSQSGHNTVSWYQQALGQGPQFIFQYYREEENGRGNFPPRFSGLQFPNYSSELNVNALELDDSALYLCASSQPGYGRDQETQYFGPGTRLLVL.

The CDR3 region is CASSQSPGPTGEQYF. Here the CDR3 DNA reads TGTGCCAGCAGCCAATCTCCGGGTCCTACCGGCGAGCAGTACTTC. This chain connects TRBV3-1 (or the pseudogene TRBV3-2) to TRBJ2-7; D is unclear. Looked up from germline, CDR1 is LGHDT and CDR2 is YNNKEL (reference sequence). The length of the CDR3 is 15 residues. The V end was cut by 2 bases, the J end by 6 bases, with 17 bases between.

The CDR3, as DNA: TGTGCCAGCAGTCGACTAGCGGGGTCCTACGAGCAGTACTTC. Translation gives CASSRLAGSYEQYF. The rearrangement uses TRBV3-1 (or the pseudogene TRBV3-2) and TRBJ2-7, with 11 bases aligning to TRBD2. The junction had 2 bases not matched to a gene; V was cut back by 6 bases and J by 1 base. Germline-derived CDR1 and CDR2 are LGHDT and YNNKEL (reference sequence). This CDR3 contains 14 residues.

The CDR3 DNA follows: TGTGCCAGCAGCTTCCCCAGAGAAAACACCGGGGAGCTGTTTTTT. Protein sequence: CASSFPRENTGELFF. This chain connects TRBV7-9 to TRBJ2-2; D remains ambiguous. Looked up from germline, CDR1 is SEHNR and CDR2 is FQNEAQ (reference sequence). This CDR3 spans 15 amino acids. V was pared by 3 bases and J by 2 bases, with 10 bases between.

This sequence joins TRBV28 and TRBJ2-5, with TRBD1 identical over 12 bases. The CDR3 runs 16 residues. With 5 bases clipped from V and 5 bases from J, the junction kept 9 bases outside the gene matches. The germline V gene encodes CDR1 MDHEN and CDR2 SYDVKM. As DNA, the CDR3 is TGTGCCAGCAGTCCGGGGACAGGGGGCGCGGGGGAGACCCAGTACTTC. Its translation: CASSPGTGGAGETQYF.

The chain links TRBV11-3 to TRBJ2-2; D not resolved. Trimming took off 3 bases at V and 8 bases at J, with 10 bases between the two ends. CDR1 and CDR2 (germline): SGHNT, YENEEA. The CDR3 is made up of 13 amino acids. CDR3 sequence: CASSFASAGELFF. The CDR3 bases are TGTGCCAGCAGCTTCGCGTCTGCGGGGGAGCTGTTTTTT.

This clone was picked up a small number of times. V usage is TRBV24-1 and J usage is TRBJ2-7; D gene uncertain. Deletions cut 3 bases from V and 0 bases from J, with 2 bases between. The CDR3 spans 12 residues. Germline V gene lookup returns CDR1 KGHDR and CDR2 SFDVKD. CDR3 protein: CATSDASYEQYF. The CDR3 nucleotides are TGTGCCACCAGTGATGCCTCCTACGAGCAGTACTTC.

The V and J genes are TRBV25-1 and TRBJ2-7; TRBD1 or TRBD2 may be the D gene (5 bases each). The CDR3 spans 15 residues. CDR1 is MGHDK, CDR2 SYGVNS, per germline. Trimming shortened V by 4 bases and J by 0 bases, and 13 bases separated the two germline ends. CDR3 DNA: TGTGCCAGCAGTGCGGTGGGACCGAGCTCCTACGAGCAGTACTTC. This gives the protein CASSAVGPSSYEQYF.

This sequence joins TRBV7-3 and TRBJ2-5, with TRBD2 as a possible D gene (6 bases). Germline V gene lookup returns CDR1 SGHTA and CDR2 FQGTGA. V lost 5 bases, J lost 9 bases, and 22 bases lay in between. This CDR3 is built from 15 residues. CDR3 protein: CASSLGRSGRGAQYF. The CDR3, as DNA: TGTGCCAGCAGCCTAGGGAGGAGCGGCCGAGGGGCCCAGTACTTC.

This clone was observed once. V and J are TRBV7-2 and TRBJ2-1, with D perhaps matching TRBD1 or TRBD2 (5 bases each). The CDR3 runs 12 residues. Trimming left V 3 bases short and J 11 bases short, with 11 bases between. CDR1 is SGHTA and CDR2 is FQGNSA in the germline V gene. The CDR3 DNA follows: TGTGCCAGCAGCTTTCAACCGGGACAGCAGTTCTTC. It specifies CASSFQPGQQFF.

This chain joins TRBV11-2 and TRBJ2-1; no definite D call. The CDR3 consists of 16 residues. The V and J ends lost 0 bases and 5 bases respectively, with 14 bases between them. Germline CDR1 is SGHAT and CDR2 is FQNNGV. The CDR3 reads CASSLELPGIHNEQFF. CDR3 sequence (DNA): TGTGCCAGCAGCTTAGAGCTGCCAGGAATCCACAATGAGCAGTTCTTC.

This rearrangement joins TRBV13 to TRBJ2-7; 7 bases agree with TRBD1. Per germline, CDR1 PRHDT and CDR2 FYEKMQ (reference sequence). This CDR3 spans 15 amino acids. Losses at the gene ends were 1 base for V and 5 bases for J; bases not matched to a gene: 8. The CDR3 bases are TGTGCCAGCAGCTTAGTTAGGGGGCCTTCAGACGAGCAGTACTTC. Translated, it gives CASSLVRGPSDEQYF.

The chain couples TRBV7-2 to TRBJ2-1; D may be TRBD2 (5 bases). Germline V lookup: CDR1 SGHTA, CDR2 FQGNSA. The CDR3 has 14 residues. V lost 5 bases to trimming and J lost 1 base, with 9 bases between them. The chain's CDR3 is CASSPWESYNEQFF. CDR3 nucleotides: TGTGCCAGCAGCCCGTGGGAGTCCTACAATGAGCAGTTCTTC.

The CDR3 is CASSEGQGRGYTF. The CDR3 nucleotides read TGTGCCAGCAGCGAGGGACAGGGAAGGGGCTACACCTTC. The chain carries TRBV7-9 and TRBJ1-2, with TRBD1 matching 9 bases. Germline V gene data show CDR1 as SEHNR and CDR2 as FQNEAQ (reference sequence). V was clipped by 5 bases and J by 8 bases; unmatched bases: 6. This CDR3 is 13 amino acids long.

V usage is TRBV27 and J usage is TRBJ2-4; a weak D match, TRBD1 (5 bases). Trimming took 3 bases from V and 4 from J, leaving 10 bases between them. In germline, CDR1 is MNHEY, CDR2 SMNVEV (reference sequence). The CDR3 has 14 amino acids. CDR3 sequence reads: CASSFRQQKNIQYF. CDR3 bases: TGTGCCAGCAGTTTTAGACAGCAAAAAAACATTCAGTACTTC.